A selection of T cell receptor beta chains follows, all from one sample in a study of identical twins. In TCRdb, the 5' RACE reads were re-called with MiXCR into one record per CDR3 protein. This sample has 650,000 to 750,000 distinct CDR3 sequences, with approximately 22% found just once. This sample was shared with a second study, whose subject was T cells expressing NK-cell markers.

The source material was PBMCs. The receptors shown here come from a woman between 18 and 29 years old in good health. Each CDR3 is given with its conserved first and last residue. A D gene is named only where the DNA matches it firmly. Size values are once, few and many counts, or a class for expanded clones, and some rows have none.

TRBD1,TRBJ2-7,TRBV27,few,TGTGCCAGCTGGGACAGGTACGAGCAGTACTTC,CASWDRYEQYF
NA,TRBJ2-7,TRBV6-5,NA,TGTGCCAGCAGTTACGCCAGGGACCTAAAAGGGCAGTACTTC,CASSYARDLKGQYF
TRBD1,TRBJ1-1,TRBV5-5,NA,TGTGCCAGCAGCGCCATGGGGACAGTGGCTTTCTTT,CASSAMGTVAFF
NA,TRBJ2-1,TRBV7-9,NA,TGTGCCAGCATCCACGCTGCGTACAATGAGCAGTTCTTC,CASIHAAYNEQFF
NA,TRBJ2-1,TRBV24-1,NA,TGTGCCACCAGCAAAGGCAGCTCCTACAATGAGCAGTTCTTC,CATSKGSSYNEQFF
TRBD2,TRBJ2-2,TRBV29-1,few,TGCAGCGTTGATGGCCCGACTAGCGGTTGGACCGGGGAGCTGTTTTTT,CSVDGPTSGWTGELFF
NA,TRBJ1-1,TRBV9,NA,TGTGCCAGCAGCGTAGAGGCTAAGGCGAACACTGAAGCTTTCTTT,CASSVEAKANTEAFF
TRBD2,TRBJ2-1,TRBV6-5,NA,TGTGCCAGCAGTTACTCGAGCGGGAGCTCGAGTGAGCAGTTCTTC,CASSYSSGSSSEQFF
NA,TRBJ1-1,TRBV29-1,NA,TGCAGCGTTGGGGAGAACACTGAAGCTTTCTTT,CSVGENTEAFF
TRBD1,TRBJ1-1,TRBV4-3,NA,TGCGCCAGCAGCCAAATGGACAGGGACAGGGAAGGGGCTTTCTTT,CASSQMDRDREGAFF
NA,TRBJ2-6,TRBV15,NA,TGTGCCACCAGCTCCCGCGCAGGGGGGAGTGGGGCCAACGTCCTGACTTTC,CATSSRAGGSGANVLTF
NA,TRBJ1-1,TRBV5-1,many,TGCGCCAGCAGTTTCGAACCTATGACAACCTTCACCAAGAACACTGAAGCTTTCTTT,CASSFEPMTTFTKNTEAFF
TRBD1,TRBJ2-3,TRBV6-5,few,TGTGCCGCGACAGGGGACACAGATACGCAGTATTTT,CAATGDTDTQYF
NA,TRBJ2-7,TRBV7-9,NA,TGTGCCAGCAGCTTAGGGGGGGCGAGCGCCTACGAGCAGTACTTC,CASSLGGASAYEQYF
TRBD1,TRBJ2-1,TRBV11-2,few,TGTGCCAGCAGCCTCGACAGGGCCCACAATGAGCAGTTCTTC,CASSLDRAHNEQFF
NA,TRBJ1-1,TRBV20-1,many,TGCAGTGCTAGAGAGGGAGGGAAGAGGGGCCTCATGAACACTGAAGCTTTCTTT,CSAREGGKRGLMNTEAFF
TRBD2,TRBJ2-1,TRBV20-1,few,TGCAGTGCTAGCCTGGCTAGCGGGACTCGGGGATATGAGCAGTTCTTC,CSASLASGTRGYEQFF
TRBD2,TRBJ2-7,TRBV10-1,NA,TGCGCCAGCAGTGAGTCCCCGGGAGGGGCCTACGAGCAGTACTTC,CASSESPGGAYEQYF
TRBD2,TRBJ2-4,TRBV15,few,TGTGCCACCAGCAGACTTGGAGGGACTAGCGGGAGGGCGGTACCTAACATTCAGTACTTC,CATSRLGGTSGRAVPNIQYF
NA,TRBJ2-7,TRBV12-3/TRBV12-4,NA,TGTGCCAGTGGGAGGCAGGCGGGGCAAGAGCAGTACTTC,CASGRQAGQEQYF
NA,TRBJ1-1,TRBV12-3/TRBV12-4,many,TGTGCCAGCCAGTCCAGTGAAGCTTTCTTT,CASQSSEAFF
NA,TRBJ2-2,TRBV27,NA,TGTGCCAGCCTTACGAGCACCGGGGAGCTGTTTTTT,CASLTSTGELFF
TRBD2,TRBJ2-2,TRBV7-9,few,TGTGCCAGCAGCTCCATCCCTAGCGGGAGGAACACCGGGGAGCTGTTTTTT,CASSSIPSGRNTGELFF
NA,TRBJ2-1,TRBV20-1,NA,TGCAGTGCTAGTACCCCTAGCAGCGATGAGCAGTTCTTC,CSASTPSSDEQFF
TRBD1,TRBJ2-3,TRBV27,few,TGTGCCACTAGACAGGGGGGCACAGATACGCAGTATTTT,CATRQGGTDTQYF
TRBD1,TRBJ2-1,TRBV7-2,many,TGTGCCAGCAGCTTAATAATTGACAGGGGGCAGTACAATGAGCAGTTCTTC,CASSLIIDRGQYNEQFF
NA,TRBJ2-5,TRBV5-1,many,TGCGCCAGCACGGGTGAGACCCAGTACTTC,CASTGETQYF
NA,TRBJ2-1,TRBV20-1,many,TGCAGTGCTAGAGACTTCCTAGCGAGAAATGAGCAGTTCTTC,CSARDFLARNEQFF
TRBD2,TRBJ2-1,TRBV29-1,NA,TGCAGCGTTACCCCCGGGACTAGCGGGCTCAATGAGCAGTTCTTC,CSVTPGTSGLNEQFF
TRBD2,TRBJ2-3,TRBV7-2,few,TGTGCCAGCCGGCCAGCGGGAGTCACAGATACGCAGTATTTT,CASRPAGVTDTQYF
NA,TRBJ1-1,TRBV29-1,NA,TGCAGCGTTAAAGGCCTTAGCACTGAAGCTTTCTTT,CSVKGLSTEAFF
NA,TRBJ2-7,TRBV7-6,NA,TGTGCCAGCAGCTTAGTGGACATTACCATCGACGGCGAGCAGTACTTC,CASSLVDITIDGEQYF
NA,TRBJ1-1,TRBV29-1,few,TGCAGCGTTTGCTTCGGGGCCGACACTGAAGCTTTCTTT,CSVCFGADTEAFF
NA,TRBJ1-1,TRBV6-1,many,TGTGCCAGCAGTCAGGGGTTTGGGACTGAAGCTTTCTTT,CASSQGFGTEAFF
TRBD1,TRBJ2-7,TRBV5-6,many,TGTGCCAGCGGGACAGGCCCCTACGAGCAGTACTTC,CASGTGPYEQYF
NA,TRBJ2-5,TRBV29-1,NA,TGCAGCGCCCTGGGGTACCACCAAGAGACCCAGTACTTC,CSALGYHQETQYF
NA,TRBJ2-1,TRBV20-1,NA,TGCAGTGCTAGTAGGGTTGGGCAGTTCTTC,CSASRVGQFF
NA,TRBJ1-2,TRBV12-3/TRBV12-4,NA,TGTGCCAGCAGTTTGTCTGCAGGGGCCCCCTATGGCTACACCTTC,CASSLSAGAPYGYTF
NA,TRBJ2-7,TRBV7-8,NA,TGTGCCAGCAGCGCTAGCGCCAGCTCCTACGAGCAGTACTTC,CASSASASSYEQYF
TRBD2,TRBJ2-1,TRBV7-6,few,TGTGCCAGCAGCCGGGGGGTTGGGCAGTTCTTC,CASSRGVGQFF